Shown below are 21 T cell receptor beta chains from a single sample sequenced in a study of blood T cell repertoires in COVID-19 (dated by TCRdb to the early 2020s). Receptors were amplified or captured by the immunoSEQ multiplex PCR assay. Sourced from immuneACCESS, this table was stored by TCRdb with only in-frame sequences that have V and J called. A share of the clones is absent; for the studies checked, an unresolved V gene accounts for under half, and the remainder has no known explanation. The sample profile shows tens of thousands of clones; around nine tenths of them were found once. In total, the top ten clones hold 5% to 5.5% of the sample. Sequenced material: peripheral blood. Receptor source: a man between 60 and 70 years old with acute or convalescent COVID-19.

V and J are TRBV4-1 and TRBJ2-1, with 15 bases matching TRBD2. CDR1 and CDR2 (germline): MGHRA, YSYEKL. The trim removed 7 bases at V and 7 bases at J, leaving 11 bases unmatched. This CDR3 spans 17 amino acids. The CDR3 protein is CASTPSPGTSGRNEQFF. For the CDR3, the DNA is TGCGCCAGCACCCCCTCCCCCGGGACTAGCGGGAGGAATGAGCAGTTCTTC.

The chain uses TRBV19 and TRBJ1-2; unclear D gene. Germline CDR1 is LNHDA and CDR2 is SQIVND (reference sequence). V lost 3 bases, J lost 2 bases, and 19 bases lay in between. The length of the CDR3 is 17 residues. The CDR3 coding sequence is TGTGCCAGTAGTATCGGGAGACTATCTCTTCCCAACTATGGCTACACCTTC. Encoded protein: CASSIGRLSLPNYGYTF.

The rearrangement links TRBV11-2 to TRBJ1-1; D remains unclear. CDR1 is SGHAT, CDR2 FQNNGV, per germline. V was trimmed by 2 bases and J by 4 bases, leaving 11 bases between them. The length of the CDR3 is 14 residues. CDR3 protein: CASSLSRGVTEAFF. The CDR3 coding sequence is TGTGCCAGCAGCTTAAGTCGCGGGGTCACTGAAGCTTTCTTT. The whole variable domain, remainder taken from reference TRBV11-2 and TRBJ1-1, is EAGVAQSPRYKIIEKRQSVAFWCNPISGHATLYWYQQILGQGPKLLIQFQNNGVVDDSQLPKDRFSAERLKGVDSTLKIQPAKLEDSAVYLCASSLSRGVTEAFFGQGTRLTVV.

V is TRBV5-4 and J is TRBJ1-1; D call uncertain. The CDR3 consists of 13 residues. CDR1 is SGHNT and CDR2 is YYREEE in the germline V gene (reference sequence). Trimming took off 4 bases at V and 2 bases at J, with 9 bases between the two ends. Here the CDR3 DNA reads TGTGCCAGCAGCCGGGAACTCAACACTGAAGCTTTCTTT. Translating gives CASSRELNTEAFF. Filled out from reference TRBV5-4 and TRBJ1-1, the complete variable domain reads ETGVTQSPTHLIKTRGQQVTLRCSSQSGHNTVSWYQQALGQGPQFIFQYYREEENGRGNFPPRFSGLQFPNYSSELNVNALELDDSALYLCASSRELNTEAFFGQGTRLTVV.

The chain links TRBV5-8 to TRBJ2-5, with TRBD2 matching over 12 bases. The V gene end was trimmed by 4 bases and the J gene end by 5 bases; junction bases not matched to a gene: 6. Per the germline V gene, CDR1 is SGHTS and CDR2 is YDEGEE. The CDR3 totals 15 residues. The DNA for the CDR3 is TGTGCCAGCAGCACTGGACTAGCGGGGAGTGAGACCCAGTACTTC. This translates into CASSTGLAGSETQYF.

The J gene is TRBJ2-1, the V gene TRBV9, with TRBD1 matching over 9 bases. The trim removed 2 bases at V and 6 bases at J, leaving 9 bases unmatched. CDR3 length: 16 amino acids. Germline V gene lookup returns CDR1 SGDLS and CDR2 YYNGEE. In DNA, the CDR3 is TGTGCCAGCAGCGTGAGGGGGGACAGGGACGGCAATGAGCAGTTCTTC. Amino acid sequence: CASSVRGDRDGNEQFF.

The chain is built from TRBV7-2 and TRBJ1-1; 7 bases fit TRBD1. Per germline, CDR1 SGHTA and CDR2 FQGNSA. Trimming removed 8 bases from V and 6 bases from J; junction bases left unmatched: 9. The CDR3 extends over 13 amino acids. The CDR3: CASGVYRGPEAFF. The CDR3 DNA is TGTGCCAGCGGGGTTTACAGGGGACCTGAAGCTTTCTTT.

This clone was recorded only once. The rearrangement joins TRBV7-8 to TRBJ1-3; D is perhaps TRBD1 (5 bases). In germline, CDR1 is SGHVS, CDR2 FQNEAQ. Trimming left V 1 base short and J 0 bases short, with 13 bases between. The CDR3 loop spans 17 amino acids. CDR3 coding DNA: TGTGCCAGCAGCTTAGGGGGAGGGACCCGCTCTGGAAACACCATATATTTT. Protein sequence: CASSLGGGTRSGNTIYF.

This sequence joins TRBV5-4 and TRBJ1-2; perhaps TRBD1 as D (5 bases). This CDR3 is built from 14 residues. The V gene's germline CDR1 is SGHNT and CDR2 YYREEE (reference sequence). Deletions cut 0 bases from V and 7 bases from J, with 13 bases between. The CDR3 DNA reads TGTGCCAGCAGCTTGGCAGGACACACAGGTGGCTACACCTTC. This gives the protein CASSLAGHTGGYTF. Variable domain in full (rest from reference TRBV5-4 and TRBJ1-2): ETGVTQSPTHLIKTRGQQVTLRCSSQSGHNTVSWYQQALGQGPQFIFQYYREEENGRGNFPPRFSGLQFPNYSSELNVNALELDDSALYLCASSLAGHTGGYTFGSGTRLTVV.

V and J are TRBV19 and TRBJ1-5, with 8 bases fitting TRBD1. The CDR3 extends over 18 amino acids. With 6 bases clipped from V and 6 bases from J, the junction kept 19 bases outside the gene matches. Per germline, CDR1 LNHDA and CDR2 SQIVND (reference sequence). The CDR3 sequence: CASRTRWRTGPIFQPQHF. CDR3 nucleotides: TGTGCCAGTAGAACACGATGGAGGACAGGGCCAATCTTTCAGCCCCAGCATTTT.

DNA for the CDR3: TGTGCCAGTAGCCAAACAGGGGGCAGACAGCCCCAGCATTTT. Its protein product is CASSQTGGRQPQHF. The chain couples TRBV19 to TRBJ1-5; 9 bases fit TRBD1. The germline V gene encodes CDR1 LNHDA and CDR2 SQIVND (reference sequence). V trimming: 6 bases; J trimming: 7 bases; junction bases outside the gene matches: 7. CDR3 length equals 14 residues.

This chain connects TRBV18 to TRBJ2-2; D is perhaps TRBD2 (6 bases). From germline, CDR1 is KGHSH and CDR2 LQKENI. This CDR3 is 17 amino acids long. The ends were cut back, 2 bases at V and 3 bases at J, with 16 bases in the middle. The CDR3 nucleotides read TGTGCCAGCTCACCATTCAGCGGGTCTCGGGACACCGGGGAGCTGTTTTTT. This translates into CASSPFSGSRDTGELFF.

The J gene is TRBJ1-1, the V gene TRBV5-1, with D perhaps TRBD1 (6 bases). Germline V gives CDR1 SGHRS, CDR2 YFSETQ. V gave up 4 bases and J gave up 3 bases, with 13 bases separating them. The CDR3 length is 14 residues. The CDR3 bases are TGCGCCAGCAGCATTGAGACAGGCGACACTGAAGCTTTCTTT. Encoded protein: CASSIETGDTEAFF.

The V and J genes are TRBV7-2 and TRBJ2-2; D may be TRBD1 (5 bases). This CDR3 region has 16 residues. V shed 1 base and J shed 1 base, with 10 bases lying between them. CDR1 and CDR2 from the germline V gene are SGHTA and FQGNSA. The CDR3 region is CASSLVGQVNTGELFF. The CDR3 bases are TGTGCCAGCAGCTTAGTAGGACAAGTGAACACCGGGGAGCTGTTTTTT.

This chain links TRBV5-4 with TRBJ2-5; D not resolved. Looked up from germline, CDR1 is SGHNT and CDR2 is YYREEE (reference sequence). V shed 4 bases and J shed 0 bases, with 16 bases lying between them. This CDR3 is 16 amino acids long. CDR3 DNA sequence: TGTGCCAGCAGCGTGGAAAACACCCCGTACCAAGAGACCCAGTACTTC. Translated: CASSVENTPYQETQYF.

The rearrangement links TRBV9 to TRBJ2-2, with 9 nucleotides matching TRBD2. The trim removed 0 bases at V and 6 bases at J, leaving 9 bases unmatched. CDR3 length: 17 amino acids. The germline gives CDR1 SGDLS, CDR2 YYNGEE. CDR3 sequence: CASSVVDRAGGSGELFF. CDR3 sequence (DNA): TGTGCCAGCAGCGTAGTCGATCGAGCGGGGGGATCCGGGGAGCTGTTTTTT.

This sequence joins TRBV30 and TRBJ1-5; TRBD1 matches 10 bases. The germline CDR1 and CDR2 sequences are GTSNPN and SVGIG (reference sequence). J lost 5 bases, V lost 3 bases, and 7 bases had no gene match. The CDR3 has 15 amino acids. CDR3 region: CAWREGDRGYQPQHF. CDR3 DNA sequence: TGTGCCTGGAGAGAAGGGGACAGGGGTTATCAGCCCCAGCATTTT. Full variable domain (outside the CDR3, taken from reference TRBV30 and TRBJ1-5): SQTIHQWPATLVQPVGSPLSLECTVEGTSNPNLYWYRQAAGRGLQLLFYSVGIGQISSEVPQNLSASRPQDRQFILSSKKLLLSDSGFYLCAWREGDRGYQPQHFGDGTRLSIL.

The chain joins TRBV3-1 (or the pseudogene TRBV3-2) to TRBJ2-1; 8 bases match TRBD1. The germline CDR1 and CDR2 sequences are LGHDT and YNNKEL (reference sequence). The trim removed 0 bases at V and 5 bases at J, leaving 6 bases unmatched. There are 16 residues in the CDR3. CDR3 nucleotide sequence: TGTGCCAGCAGCCAAGATAGCAGGACAGGGAACAATGAGCAGTTCTTC. Protein sequence: CASSQDSRTGNNEQFF.

The V gene is TRBV5-4, the J gene TRBJ2-6, with 11 bases fitting TRBD1. The CDR3 is 16 amino acids. V lost 2 bases to trimming and J lost 3 bases; unmatched junction nucleotides: 1. CDR1 and CDR2 from the germline V gene are SGHNT and YYREEE (reference sequence). CDR3 amino acids: CASSLGTGGGANVLTF. DNA for the CDR3: TGTGCCAGCAGCTTAGGGACAGGGGGTGGGGCCAACGTCCTGACTTTC.

The chain combines TRBV5-4 with TRBJ2-3; 12 nucleotides match TRBD2. Germline trimming cut 4 bases from V and 2 bases from J; bases unmatched to any gene: 5. Per the germline V gene, CDR1 is SGHNT and CDR2 is YYREEE (reference sequence). This CDR3 has 16 amino acids. The CDR3 sequence: CASSPTSGGYTDTQYF. The CDR3 DNA follows: TGTGCCAGCAGCCCGACTAGCGGGGGTTACACAGATACGCAGTATTTT.

The chain employs TRBV30 and TRBJ1-2, with D uncertain. The CDR3 has 16 residues. V lost 2 bases and J lost 8, with 24 bases in between. Per germline, CDR1 GTSNPN and CDR2 SVGIG (reference sequence). CDR3 protein: CAWSFGPVSGGEGYTF. The DNA for the CDR3 is TGTGCCTGGAGTTTCGGCCCAGTTTCAGGAGGAGAGGGCTACACCTTC. The full variable domain, rest sourced from reference TRBV30 and TRBJ1-2, is SQTIHQWPATLVQPVGSPLSLECTVEGTSNPNLYWYRQAAGRGLQLLFYSVGIGQISSEVPQNLSASRPQDRQFILSSKKLLLSDSGFYLCAWSFGPVSGGEGYTFGSGTRLTVV.